This T cell receptor beta chain is drawn from a study of T cells after yellow fever vaccination. There are 13 residues in the CDR3. Germline CDR1 SEHNR, CDR2 FQNEAQ (reference sequence). Using its own MiXCR run on the 5' RACE reads, TCRdb lists one record per CDR3 protein. This table has about 45,000 distinct CDR3 sequences, almost 7% appearing once. In the case of this clonotype: Sequence at one end of the junction differs from germline and may be a read error.

Findings and limits, study-wide: Most clones from primary vaccination were detected again post-booster (about 95% CD4, 88% CD8). From the bulk population, abundant clonotypes could contaminate and appear within FACS-sorted repertoires.

The sequencing used CD8+ T cells not binding an NS4B(214-222) dextramer, sorted from PBMCs, collected 45 days after the yellow fever booster vaccination. The receptor's source is a young man who received the YFV17D yellow fever vaccine. The chain links TRBV7-9 to TRBJ1-4, with D perhaps matching TRBD1 (6 bases). CDR3 in amino acids: CASILGGSEKLFF. CDR3 nucleotides: TGTGCCAGCATCTTAGGGGGTTCTGAAAAACTGTTTTTT.